This is a list of T cell receptor beta chains from one sample in a study of shared clonotypes between healthy human individuals. Assay used: immunoSEQ multiplex PCR; TCRdb lists only in-frame clones, some missing. The repertoire includes 650,000 to 750,000 clones, around 72% of them detected once, and about 1.7% sits in the top ten. The source material was memory CD4+ T cells sorted from blood. The receptors originated from a young woman in good health. Each CDR3 is given with its conserved first and last residue. A D gene is named only where the DNA matches it firmly. The size of a clone is reported for some rows only, either as once, few or many, or as a class for expanded clones.

j_call clone_size d_call v_call cdr3_nt cdr3_aa
TRBJ2-3 - TRBD2 TRBV13 TGTGCCAGCAGCTTACGATTAGCGGGAGGTATCACAGATACGCAGTATTTT CASSLRLAGGITDTQYF
TRBJ1-2 - - TRBV29-1 TGCAGCGTGGGGACGGTGAGCTATGGCTACACCTTC CSVGTVSYGYTF
TRBJ2-3 - TRBD1 TRBV18 TGTGCCAGCTCATCCCAGGGGGCGGACCCCACAGATACGCAGTATTTT CASSSQGADPTDTQYF
TRBJ2-7 - - TRBV28 TGTGCCAGCAGAACGCCCCGGGGCGGTGGGGAGGTCGGCGAGCAGTACTTC CASRTPRGGGEVGEQYF
TRBJ2-1 - TRBD2 TRBV19 TGTGCCAGTAGTATCTCACGAACTAGCGGGAGGGCCGGTGAGCAGTTCTTC CASSISRTSGRAGEQFF
TRBJ2-3 - - TRBV15 TGTGCCACCAGCCTCGGAAGCGGGAGCACAGATACGCAGTATTTT CATSLGSGSTDTQYF
TRBJ2-2 - - TRBV19 TGTGCCAGTATTCCAGGGTCTACAGGCGGGGAGCTGTTTTTT CASIPGSTGGELFF
TRBJ2-4 - - TRBV20-1 TGCAGTGAGCTAGCCAAAAACATTCAGTACTTC CSELAKNIQYF
TRBJ2-1 few TRBD2 TRBV28 TGTGCCAGCGTAACTAGCGGGACATACAATGAGCAGTTCTTC CASVTSGTYNEQFF
TRBJ1-2 - TRBD1 TRBV7-9 TGTGCCAGCAGCTTAGGACCGACAGGGCAAGATGGCTACACCTTC CASSLGPTGQDGYTF
TRBJ2-1 - TRBD2 TRBV5-1 TGCGCCAGCAAGACTAGCTTAAGCTCCTACAATGAGCAGTTCTTC CASKTSLSSYNEQFF
TRBJ1-2 - - TRBV15 TGTGCCACCAGCAGGGACCCCCGGCCCGACTATGGCTACACCTTC CATSRDPRPDYGYTF
TRBJ2-7 few - TRBV6-1 TGTGCCAGCAGTGGCCTCTACGAGCAGTACTTC CASSGLYEQYF
TRBJ1-2 few - TRBV7-2 TGTGCCAGCAGCTACACGGACGGAGCCTTTGGCTACACCTTC CASSYTDGAFGYTF
TRBJ1-4 many - TRBV5-1 TGCGCCAGCAGCTTATCGGGGCCTAGTGAAAAACTGTTTTTT CASSLSGPSEKLFF
TRBJ2-7 - TRBD2 TRBV11-2 TGTGCCAGCAGCCCAAATCCAAGCGGGAGGGCCAGCGAGCAGTACTTC CASSPNPSGRASEQYF
TRBJ1-5 - - TRBV6-4 TGTGCCAGCAGCCCCGACAGGACCAATCAGCCCCAGCATTTT CASSPDRTNQPQHF
TRBJ2-3 - - TRBV7-3 TGTGCCAGCAGCTTCGCGGGGTCGGATACGCAGTATTTT CASSFAGSDTQYF
TRBJ2-3 - - TRBV5-4 TGTGCCAGCCGTCCGGGGTCCACAGATACGCAGTATTTT CASRPGSTDTQYF
TRBJ2-3 - - TRBV28 TGTGCCAGCAGTCCGCCGACTACGTTCACAGATACGCAGTATTTT CASSPPTTFTDTQYF
TRBJ2-7 - - TRBV6-1 TGTGCCAGCAGATTGATACAGGGCCCCGAGCAGTACTTC CASRLIQGPEQYF
TRBJ2-4 - TRBD1 TRBV5-8 TGTGCCAGCAGCCGAAGACCGGGACAGGAGAGACACATTCAGTACTTC CASSRRPGQERHIQYF
TRBJ2-1 - - TRBV5-8 TGTGCCAGCAGCTTTCCTTATGCTCCTGCTGGAAAGGGCTACAATGAGCAGTTCTTC CASSFPYAPAGKGYNEQFF
TRBJ2-1 - TRBD1 TRBV5-5 TGTGCCAGCAGCCTGGGGGACAGCATCTACAATGAGCAGTTCTTC CASSLGDSIYNEQFF
TRBJ1-1 - - TRBV6-5 TGTGCCAGCAGTGCCGACACTGAAGCTTTCTTT CASSADTEAFF
TRBJ2-1 few TRBD2 TRBV28 TGTGCCAGCAGTTCACATTGGACTAGCGTCAATGAGCAGTTCTTC CASSSHWTSVNEQFF
TRBJ2-2 - TRBD2 TRBV9 TGTGCCTCTTACCGGGGACTAGCGGGACGCACCGGGGAGCTGTTTTTT CASYRGLAGRTGELFF
TRBJ1-4 - - TRBV5-6 TGTGCCAGCAGCGGAACAGGCGGGGAAAAACTGTTTTTT CASSGTGGEKLFF
TRBJ2-7 - - TRBV7-6 TGTGCCAGCAGCTTAGCAAGGGAGCAGTACTTC CASSLAREQYF
TRBJ2-7 - TRBD2 TRBV5-1 TGCGCCAGCAGCCTTAAAGAAGCGGGAAACTCCTACGAGCAGTACTTC CASSLKEAGNSYEQYF
TRBJ2-5 - - TRBV30 TGTGCCTGGAGTGTCCGGGGTCAGACCCAGTACTTC CAWSVRGQTQYF
TRBJ1-1 - - TRBV28 TGTGCCAGCAGTGCAGGGTTGTGGAACACTGAAGCTTTCTTT CASSAGLWNTEAFF
TRBJ1-2 - - TRBV6-1 TGTGCCAGCAGTCGCGGCGCCTATGGCTACACCTTC CASSRGAYGYTF
TRBJ2-7 - - TRBV4-1 TGCGCCAGCAGCCAAGATTGGGGGGCCTACGAGCAGTACTTC CASSQDWGAYEQYF
TRBJ1-3 once - TRBV6-5 TGTGCCAGCAGTTACCGACCCGGGCCCCGAAACACCATATATTTT CASSYRPGPRNTIYF
TRBJ2-7 - - TRBV10-3 TGTGCCATCCCTGGTAGAGTAGCGGTTAGCTCCTACGAGCAGTACTTC CAIPGRVAVSSYEQYF
TRBJ2-5 - TRBD2 TRBV27 TGTGCCAGCAGTTTTAGCGGGAGGGACGTAGAGACCCAGTACTTC CASSFSGRDVETQYF
TRBJ1-1 - - TRBV19 TGTGCCAGTAGTACCTCCGGGACACAGAACACTGAAGCTTTCTTT CASSTSGTQNTEAFF
TRBJ1-4 - - TRBV6-5 TGTGCCAGCAGAAACAGTTCCCCCGGAAAACTGTTTTTT CASRNSSPGKLFF
TRBJ1-1 - - TRBV4-1 TGCGCCAGCAGCCAGACAGAGTTGGTGAACACTGAAGCTTTCTTT CASSQTELVNTEAFF